This TCR beta chain was recovered during a study of blood T cell repertoires in COVID-19. Study details: Samples of COVID-19 (acute and convalescent) were obtained from the United States, Italy and Spain.

Enrolled during active infection, Seattle patients were then followed longitudinally. The table came from immunoSEQ multiplex PCR; TCRdb's copy has only in-frame clones and leaves some out. Here the sample spans 110,000 or so clones, around 85% being singletons. The CDR3 sequence is 16 residues long. V gave up 4 bases and J gave up 11 bases, with 27 bases separating them. The germline gives CDR1 SGHNT, CDR2 YYREEE (reference sequence). Material for sequencing was peripheral blood. The sequence came from a woman in her fifties or sixties with COVID-19, enrolled during active disease. V gene TRBV5-4 combines with J gene TRBJ1-2; D is possibly TRBD1 (5 bases). In DNA, the CDR3 is TGTGCCAGCAGCCTCCCGCGGCAGGACAACCGCCTTGGATACACCTTC. Amino acids: CASSLPRQDNRLGYTF. The full variable domain, with the rest looked up from reference TRBV5-4 and TRBJ1-2, is ETGVTQSPTHLIKTRGQQVTLRCSSQSGHNTVSWYQQALGQGPQFIFQYYREEENGRGNFPPRFSGLQFPNYSSELNVNALELDDSALYLCASSLPRQDNRLGYTFGSGTRLTVV.